Below, 3 T cell receptor beta chains from the same sample are listed, as sequenced in a study of regulatory T cells in long-lasting Graves disease (dated by TCRdb to about 2021). Library creation used multiplex PCR. Sequencing took place on an Illumina HiSeq 4000. iRepertoire HTBI primers and Arm-PCR amplification of CDR3 regions were used to construct TCR beta libraries. TCRdb reworked the public reads: Q25 trimming with fastp, MiXCR clone assembly, productive beta chains retained. Rows with one shared CDR3 protein collapse into an entry with the most common genes and DNA. For this sample the table gives about 220,000 distinct CDR3 sequences, of which approximately 19% were detected only once. In total, the top ten clones hold approximately 10% of the sample. This sample's time point label indicates: newly diagnosed GD, antithyroid drugs for less than 3 months. RNA was extracted from PBMCs in TRIzol for both TCR sequencing and RNA sequencing.

These data are also associated with another study on T cells in Graves' hyperthyroidism and ophthalmopathy.

The sample here was peripheral blood mononuclear cells (PBMCs), taken at new diagnosis, from a patient treated with antithyroid drugs. Source of these receptors: a woman aged 30 to 39 with Graves disease. Donor details come from another sample of the same person, matched by shared clones.

There are many counts of this clonotype. CDR3 DNA sequence: TGTGCCAGCAGCCCTTGGGGTGGAAATGAGCAGTTCTTC. Translated: CASSPWGGNEQFF. The chain is built from TRBV12-3 or TRBV12-4 and TRBJ2-1, with D uncertain. The CDR3 spans 13 residues. Between the trimmed V and J ends, which lost 6 bases and 7 bases, there was a span of 13 bases.

The rearrangement links TRBV7-3 to TRBJ2-2, with 7 bases aligning to TRBD2. J was trimmed by 4 bases and V by 6 bases; bases with no gene match: 8. The germline V gene has CDR1 SGHTA and CDR2 FQGTGA. This CDR3 spans 15 amino acids. The CDR3 reads CASSGAGAPTGELFF. In DNA, the CDR3 is TGTGCCAGCAGTGGCGCGGGAGCCCCCACCGGGGAGCTGTTTTTT.

The sample holds many counts of this clonotype. Written as DNA, the CDR3 is TGTGCCAGCTCACGTTGGGACAGGCAAGAGACCCAGTACTTC. Encoded protein: CASSRWDRQETQYF. The V and J genes are TRBV18 and TRBJ2-5; 8 bases agree with TRBD1. Trimming cost V 4 bases and J 2 bases; bases outside gene matches: 3. The germline gives CDR1 KGHSH, CDR2 LQKENI. The length of the CDR3 is 14 residues.